Listed below are T cell receptor beta chains from one sample, sequenced in a study of Ad26.COV2.S vaccination and SARS-CoV-2 variants. Sequencing used immunoSEQ multiplex PCR; TCRdb keeps in-frame clones, though not all of them. The data show some 320,000 clones, about 82% seen once. Sequenced here: peripheral blood, sampled in a trial of Ad26.COV2.S vaccine versus placebo. Source of these receptors: a person between 18 and 65 years old who received the Ad26.COV2.S COVID-19 vaccine or a placebo. Each CDR3 is given with its conserved first and last residue. The D gene is left open where the match is weak. A clone size is listed for some rows: how often the clone was seen (once, few, many), or a class if it is expanded.

>TRBV5-1|TRBJ2-5|-|-
CASSLAGGSDTQETQYF
TGCGCCAGCAGCTTGGCTGGGGGGAGCGACACTCAAGAGACCCAGTACTTC
>TRBV29-1|TRBJ2-3|-|TRBD2
CSVEGLGLVGTDTQYF
TGCAGCGTTGAAGGTTTAGGACTAGTGGGCACAGATACGCAGTATTTT
>TRBV9|TRBJ2-3|once|-
CASSPSRLGWADTQYF
TGTGCCAGCAGCCCCTCTAGGCTGGGTTGGGCAGATACGCAGTATTTT
>TRBV25-1|TRBJ2-1|-|-
CASSEVTFGDGQFF
TGTGCCAGCAGTGAAGTTACGTTTGGAGATGGGCAGTTCTTC
>TRBV7-7|TRBJ1-2|-|TRBD1
CASSAAEGQGGGYTF
TGTGCTAGCAGCGCCGCGGAAGGACAGGGTGGAGGCTACACCTTC
>TRBV29-1|TRBJ2-7|-|TRBD2
CSVSGGNYEQYF
TGCAGCGTGAGCGGGGGGAACTACGAGCAGTACTTC
>TRBV27|TRBJ2-5|-|TRBD1
CASSLGQGAWETQYF
TGTGCCAGCAGTTTGGGGCAGGGGGCTTGGGAGACCCAGTACTTC
>TRBV7-7|TRBJ1-1|-|-
CASSSAVKAEAFF
TGTGCCAGCAGCTCCGCGGTTAAAGCTGAAGCTTTCTTT
>TRBV28|TRBJ1-1|-|TRBD1
CASSPRNQKYQGANTEAFF
TGTGCCAGCAGTCCACGCAACCAGAAGTACCAGGGGGCCAACACTGAAGCTTTCTTT
>TRBV10-3|TRBJ2-3|-|TRBD1
CAIRPGTATDTQYF
TGTGCCATCAGACCCGGGACAGCCACAGATACGCAGTATTTT
>TRBV10-3|TRBJ1-2|few|-
CAISPGNGYTF
TGTGCCATAAGTCCAGGGAACGGCTACACCTTC
>TRBV6-5|TRBJ2-5|-|-
CASSYSRALETQYF
TGTGCCAGCAGTTACTCGAGAGCATTAGAGACCCAGTACTTC
>TRBV18|TRBJ2-7|-|TRBD2
CASSPAEELAGAPYEQYF
TGTGCCAGCTCACCGGCGGAGGAGCTAGCGGGGGCCCCCTACGAGCAGTACTTC
>TRBV3-1/TRBV3-2|TRBJ1-1|-|TRBD1
CASTPGGRTEAFF
TGTGCCAGCACCCCAGGGGGCCGGACTGAAGCTTTCTTT
>TRBV21-1|TRBJ1-2|-|-
CASSNAGSGYTF
TGTGCCAGCAGCAATGCGGGGTCAGGCTACACCTTC
>TRBV25-1|TRBJ1-6|-|-
CASSEFLNSPLHF
TGTGCCAGCAGTGAATTTCTGAATTCACCCCTCCACTTT
>TRBV6-5|TRBJ2-1|-|-
CASSYSTGGRANEQFF
TGTGCCAGCAGTTACTCGACGGGGGGCCGAGCAAATGAGCAGTTCTTC
>TRBV11-3|TRBJ2-2|-|TRBD2
CASSLRLAGNTGELFF
TGTGCCAGCAGCCTAAGACTAGCGGGGAACACCGGGGAGCTGTTTTTT
>TRBV4-1|TRBJ1-5|-|-
CASSPPGFGGNQPQHF
TGCGCCAGCAGCCCCCCTGGGTTCGGCGGCAATCAGCCCCAGCATTTT
>TRBV9|TRBJ2-7|-|TRBD1
CASSGTGFTYEQYF
TGTGCCAGCAGCGGGACAGGGTTTACCTACGAGCAGTACTTC
>TRBV5-1|TRBJ2-1|-|-
CASSLYRESSYNEQFF
TGCGCCAGCAGCTTGTATCGGGAAAGCTCCTACAATGAGCAGTTCTTC
>TRBV7-8|TRBJ2-7|once|TRBD1
CASSRRQGISSYEQYF
TGTGCCAGCAGCCGCCGACAGGGGATAAGCTCCTACGAGCAGTACTTC
>TRBV11-1|TRBJ1-4|once|TRBD1
CASSSGQGAEKLFF
TGTGCCAGCAGCTCGGGACAGGGCGCTGAAAAACTGTTTTTT
>TRBV7-9|TRBJ1-2|-|TRBD1
CASSLRPRDREYGYTF
TGTGCCAGCAGCTTAAGACCCCGAGACAGGGAGTATGGCTACACCTTC
>TRBV3-1/TRBV3-2|TRBJ1-6|few|-
CASSQQTTGTGSPLHF
TGTGCCAGCAGCCAACAGACCACAGGGACGGGTTCACCCCTCCACTTT
>TRBV29-1|TRBJ2-1|-|-
CSVEVQGARLAHNEQFF
TGCAGCGTTGAAGTCCAGGGGGCACGACTAGCACACAATGAGCAGTTCTTC
>TRBV11-3|TRBJ2-1|once|-
CASGNGYEQFF
TGTGCCAGCGGGAACGGGTACGAGCAGTTCTTC
>TRBV6-5|TRBJ1-4|-|-
CASGAFLQEKLFF
TGTGCCAGCGGGGCCTTTTTACAGGAAAAACTGTTTTTT
>TRBV10-3|TRBJ1-3|once|TRBD1
CAISDLTGVAGNTIYF
TGTGCCATCAGTGACCTTACAGGGGTCGCTGGAAACACCATATATTTT
>TRBV28|TRBJ1-1|-|-
CAGRDRSPGTEAFF
TGTGCCGGACGGGATCGGTCGCCGGGCACTGAAGCTTTCTTT
>TRBV5-1|TRBJ1-3|-|-
CASSFSGALRSGNTIYF
TGCGCCAGCAGCTTTTCAGGGGCCCTACGATCTGGAAACACCATATATTTT
>TRBV7-2|TRBJ2-1|-|TRBD2
CASSPGGGAYNEQFF
TGTGCCAGCAGCCCCGGCGGGGGGGCCTACAATGAGCAGTTCTTC
>TRBV9|TRBJ2-5|-|TRBD2
CASSVEGGVSETQYF
TGTGCCAGCAGCGTAGAGGGAGGGGTATCGGAGACCCAGTACTTC
>TRBV5-1|TRBJ2-1|-|TRBD2
CASSETAGVNEQFF
TGCGCCAGCAGCGAAACGGCGGGGGTTAATGAGCAGTTCTTC
>TRBV13|TRBJ1-1|-|TRBD1
CASSPQGGMNTEAFF
TGTGCCAGCAGCCCCCAGGGGGGCATGAACACTGAAGCTTTCTTT
>TRBV19|TRBJ2-2|-|-
CASSTQTGTGELFF
TGTGCCAGTAGTACTCAAACAGGGACCGGGGAGCTGTTTTTT
>TRBV28|TRBJ1-4|-|TRBD1
CASSSSGQGREKLFF
TGTGCCAGCAGTTCATCTGGACAGGGGAGGGAAAAACTGTTTTTT
>TRBV2|TRBJ2-1|once|-
CASSQDGAGNEQFF
TGTGCCAGCAGTCAGGACGGGGCGGGGAATGAGCAGTTCTTC
>TRBV6-5|TRBJ2-7|-|TRBD1
CASRYSLGTGVFEQYF
TGTGCCAGCAGATACAGTCTGGGGACAGGGGTTTTCGAGCAGTACTTC
>TRBV11-2|TRBJ2-7|-|TRBD1
CASSLEWQGAYEQYF
TGTGCCAGCAGCTTAGAGTGGCAGGGGGCTTACGAGCAGTACTTC
>TRBV4-1|TRBJ1-6|few|TRBD1
CASSHPFGRQGVENSPLHF
TGCGCCAGCAGCCACCCCTTCGGACGACAGGGAGTAGAGAATTCACCCCTCCACTTT
>TRBV27|TRBJ1-3|-|-
CASSLLPIANSGNTIYF
TGTGCCAGCAGTTTATTGCCAATCGCAAACTCTGGAAACACCATATATTTT